The clone carrying this T cell receptor (beta chain) was seen at least ten times. The target antigen is unknown. This record belongs to a study of T cells after posttransplantation cyclophosphamide. Germline V lookup: CDR1 SGHAT, CDR2 FQNNGV. The CDR3 has 17 residues. The trim removed 0 bases at V and 2 bases at J, leaving 9 bases unmatched. Sequencing was performed with immunoSEQ multiplex PCR; in TCRdb, only in-frame clones are kept and a portion is missing. The counts give about 37,000 clones, none of them seen only once; 5.9% is held by the top ten. Whole-study results and caveats: TRB clonality was highly associated with recipient CMV seropositivity and reactivation. Tissue-infiltrating T cells from skin or gut overlapped little with blood T cells.

The chain combines TRBV11-2 with TRBJ2-5; 7 nucleotides line up with TRBD2. The receptor's source is a man aged 25-40 years in good health and a related stem cell transplant donor. The sample was PBMCs. The CDR3 protein is CASSLDFWDYKQETQYF. The CDR3 coding sequence is TGTGCCAGCAGCTTAGATTTTTGGGACTACAAACAAGAGACCCAGTACTTC.